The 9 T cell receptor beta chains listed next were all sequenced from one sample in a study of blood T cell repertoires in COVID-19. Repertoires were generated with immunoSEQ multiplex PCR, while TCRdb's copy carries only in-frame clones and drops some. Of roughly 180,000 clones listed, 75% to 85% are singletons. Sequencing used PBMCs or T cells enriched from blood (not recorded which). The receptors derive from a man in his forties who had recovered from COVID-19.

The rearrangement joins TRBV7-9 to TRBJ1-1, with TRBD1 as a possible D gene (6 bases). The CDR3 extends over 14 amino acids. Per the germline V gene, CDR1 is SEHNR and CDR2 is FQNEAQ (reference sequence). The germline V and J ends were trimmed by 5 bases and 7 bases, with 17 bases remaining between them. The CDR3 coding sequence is TGTGCCAGCAGCAACCGGGACACGCTCTATGAAGCTTTCTTT. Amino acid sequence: CASSNRDTLYEAFF.

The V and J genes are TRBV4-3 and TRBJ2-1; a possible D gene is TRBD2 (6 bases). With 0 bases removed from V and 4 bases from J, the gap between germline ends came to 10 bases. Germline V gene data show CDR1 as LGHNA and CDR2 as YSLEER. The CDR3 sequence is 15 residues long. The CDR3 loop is CASSQEGSGYNEQFF. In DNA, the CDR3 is TGCGCCAGCAGCCAAGAAGGTAGCGGTTACAATGAGCAGTTCTTC.

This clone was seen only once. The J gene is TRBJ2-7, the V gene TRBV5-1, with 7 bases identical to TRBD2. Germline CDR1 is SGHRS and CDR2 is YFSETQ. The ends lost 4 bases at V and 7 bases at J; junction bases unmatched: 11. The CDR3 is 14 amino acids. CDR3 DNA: TGCGCCAGCAGCCTCCGGGACTACCTCCCTGAGCAGTACTTC. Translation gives CASSLRDYLPEQYF.

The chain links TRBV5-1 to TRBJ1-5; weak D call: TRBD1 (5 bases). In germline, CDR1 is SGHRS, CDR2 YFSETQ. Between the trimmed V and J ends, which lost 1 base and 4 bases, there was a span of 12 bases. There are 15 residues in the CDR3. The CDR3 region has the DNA TGCGCCAGCAGCTTGTATGGGGGGGGTAATCAGCCCCAGCATTTT. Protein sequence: CASSLYGGGNQPQHF.

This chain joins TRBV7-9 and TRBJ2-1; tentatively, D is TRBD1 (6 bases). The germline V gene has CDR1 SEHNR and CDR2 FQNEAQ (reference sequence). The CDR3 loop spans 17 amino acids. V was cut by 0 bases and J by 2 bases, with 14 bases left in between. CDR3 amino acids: CASSLASRGGPYNEQFF. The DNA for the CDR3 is TGTGCCAGCAGCTTAGCTTCAAGAGGGGGTCCCTACAATGAGCAGTTCTTC.

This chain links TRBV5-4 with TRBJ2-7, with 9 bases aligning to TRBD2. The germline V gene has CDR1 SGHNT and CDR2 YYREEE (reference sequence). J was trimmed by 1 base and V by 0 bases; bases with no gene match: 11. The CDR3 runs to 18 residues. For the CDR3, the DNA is TGTGCCAGCAGCTTGGGTCCTAGCGGGACTTCAGTTTCCTACGAGCAGTACTTC. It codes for CASSLGPSGTSVSYEQYF.

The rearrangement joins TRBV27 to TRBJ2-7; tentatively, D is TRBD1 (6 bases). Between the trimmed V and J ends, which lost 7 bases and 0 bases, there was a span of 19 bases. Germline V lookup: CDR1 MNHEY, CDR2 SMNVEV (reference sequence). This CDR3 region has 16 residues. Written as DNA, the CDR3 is TGTGCCAGCACCGGGTATACAGGGAATCGCTCCTACGAGCAGTACTTC. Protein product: CASTGYTGNRSYEQYF.

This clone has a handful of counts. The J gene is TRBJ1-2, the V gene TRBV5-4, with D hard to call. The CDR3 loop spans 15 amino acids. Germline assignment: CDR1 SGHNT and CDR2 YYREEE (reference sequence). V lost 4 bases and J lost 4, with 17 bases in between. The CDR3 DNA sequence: TGTGCCAGCAGCGCCGGCCGCGGGGTAACCTATGGCTACACCTTC. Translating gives CASSAGRGVTYGYTF.

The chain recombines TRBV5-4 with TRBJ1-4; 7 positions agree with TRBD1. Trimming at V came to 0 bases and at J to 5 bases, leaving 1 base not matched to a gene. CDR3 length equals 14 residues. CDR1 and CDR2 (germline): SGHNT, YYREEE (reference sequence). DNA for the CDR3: TGTGCCAGCAGCTTGGACAGGGGAAATGAAAAACTGTTTTTT. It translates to CASSLDRGNEKLFF.